This TCR beta chain was recovered during a study of T cell repertoires in cytomegalovirus infection. Across the whole study: Researchers turned to recently identified HLA-C-restricted CMV epitopes as well as well-studied HLA-B-restricted ones. Indicated by public TCR beta signatures were CMV infection and matching HLA type.

In its sample, this clonotype was seen a few times. What it binds is unknown. TCRdb used MiXCR to reprocess the reads, holding one entry per CDR3 protein. The sample holds some 350,000 distinct CDR3 sequences, just under 30% seen once. Study-level results: Ex vivo responses were dominated by HLA-C-restricted CMV-specific TCR beta clonotypes.

The source was cultured PBMCs, collected from culture after CMV antigen stimulation. The TCR was taken from a human donor in good health (CMV status not recorded). Some clones in this sample may be carry-over from other donors' samples.

In DNA form, the CDR3 reads TGCGCCAGCAGCCAACTAGCGGGGCTAGGCGAGCAGTACTTC. Protein product: CASSQLAGLGEQYF. This chain connects TRBV4-1 to TRBJ2-7, with TRBD2 matching over 9 bases. V shed 2 bases, J shed 6 bases, and the junction held 5 bases outside the gene matches. There are 14 residues in the CDR3. Germline assignment: CDR1 MGHRA and CDR2 YSYEKL.